A single sample gave rise to the 5 T cell receptor beta chains below, sequenced in a study of human T cells and chemical hapten exposure. TCRdb reanalysed the RACE reads using MiXCR and keeps one entry per CDR3 protein. The sample has 40,000 to 60,000 distinct CDR3 sequences; about 10% are singletons. Time point reported: patch test 1, 2 weeks after DPC sensitization. Sample treatment: therapeutic diphenylcyclopropenone sensitization with weekly scalp DPC. The sample in question was whole blood, obtained in connection with sensitization to the hapten diphenylcyclopropenone (DPC). The receptors come from a woman aged 45-65 years with alopecia areata. Some clones in this sample may be carry-over from other donors' samples.

V is TRBV20-1 and J is TRBJ2-3; possible D gene TRBD2, 6 bases. V lost 1 base and J lost 3, with 11 bases in between. The germline V gene encodes CDR1 DFQATT and CDR2 SNEGSKA (reference sequence). This CDR3 contains 14 residues. CDR3 coding DNA: TGCAGTGCTAGAGCGGGAGTAGCTACAGATACGCAGTATTTT. It encodes CSARAGVATDTQYF.

The chain employs TRBV6-1 and TRBJ2-7, with D perhaps matching TRBD1 (6 bases). V lost 2 bases, J lost 8 bases, and 10 bases lay in between. The CDR3 covers 12 residues. CDR1 and CDR2 from the germline V gene are MNHNS and SASEGT. CDR3 in amino acids: CASSETRGKQYF. The CDR3 DNA reads as TGTGCCAGCAGTGAAACCAGGGGTAAGCAGTACTTC.

This clonotype was observed many times. Written as DNA, the CDR3 is TGTGCCAGCAGCTTCACAGGGGGCCCATCTGTGACCCAGTACTTC. Translation: CASSFTGGPSVTQYF. V is TRBV7-9 and J is TRBJ2-5, with TRBD1 matching 9 bases. Germline CDR1 and CDR2: SEHNR and FQNEAQ (reference sequence). After removal of 3 bases from V and 7 bases from J, the junction contained 9 bases not matched to a gene. The CDR3 length is 15 residues.

This clonotype has a count of ten or more. This chain links TRBV29-1 with TRBJ2-7; 7 nucleotides agree with TRBD2. Germline V gene sequence: CDR1 SQVTM, CDR2 ANQGSEA. Germline trimming cut 8 bases from V and 6 bases from J; bases unmatched to any gene: 10. The CDR3 spans 12 residues. CDR3 DNA sequence: TGCAGCACCTCCTTGGGGGGGGGCGAGCAGTACTTC. This encodes CSTSLGGGEQYF.

The rearrangement links TRBV29-1 to TRBJ2-3; D not resolved. There are 14 residues in the CDR3. Trimming cost V 4 bases and J 0 bases, with 11 bases left between them. The germline gives CDR1 SQVTM, CDR2 ANQGSEA. This chain's CDR3 is CSVAKALSTDTQYF. The CDR3 coding sequence is TGCAGCGTTGCAAAAGCACTGAGCACAGATACGCAGTATTTT.